This T cell receptor beta chain comes out of a study of breast tumors, draining lymph nodes, adjacent tissues. Study conclusions and caveats: The lymph node origin of tumor T cells was framed as consistent with a hypothesis, not demonstrated.

This clonotype came up many times. Its antigen is still unknown. Per germline, CDR1 DFQATT and CDR2 SNEGSKA (reference sequence). CDR3 length: 11 residues. The V end was cut by 3 bases, the J end by 4 bases, with 6 bases between. Breast cancer patients provided tissue from their axillary draining lymph nodes. TCRdb used MiXCR to reprocess the multiplex PCR reads, holding one entry per CDR3 protein. The sample lists about 110,000 distinct CDR3 sequences; around 30% were seen once. The origin of this receptor is a female donor with breast cancer. Some clones in this sample may be carry-over from other donors' samples. The chain recombines TRBV20-1 with TRBJ1-1, with D possibly TRBD1 on 5 matching bases. The sample comprised axillary lymph node tissue. The CDR3 loop reads CSARQGTEAFF. The CDR3 bases are TGCAGTGCTAGGCAGGGCACTGAAGCTTTCTTT.